Listed below are T cell receptor beta chains from one sample, sequenced in a study of T cells in Graves' hyperthyroidism and ophthalmopathy. TCRdb re-called the multiplex PCR reads through MiXCR, storing one row per CDR3 protein. The table lists about 26,000 distinct CDR3 sequences, around 40% of them singletons. The sequenced material came from blood. The receptors were sampled from a woman in her thirties with Graves' hyperthyroidism. CDR3s include the opening cysteine and the closing phenylalanine or tryptophan. Fields, in order: V gene, D gene, J gene, clone size, CDR3 protein, CDR3 DNA. The D gene is left open where the match is weak. Some rows mark clone size as missing; the rest say once, few, many or name a class of expanded clone.

V: TRBV29-1; D: TRBD1; J: TRBJ1-2; size: once; CDR3: CSVYASAGGTGGYTF; DNA: TGCAGCGTTTACGCGTCTGCTGGTGGGACAGGGGGCTACACCTTC
V: TRBV20-1; D: TRBD2; J: TRBJ2-7; size: -; CDR3: CSARAGTSYEQYF; DNA: TGCAGTGCTAGAGCCGGGACTAGCTACGAGCAGTACTTC
V: TRBV10-3; D: -; J: TRBJ2-7; size: -; CDR3: CAIKTRGASVSF; DNA: TGTGCCATCAAAACGAGGGGGGCTAGCGTATCGTTC
V: TRBV12-5; D: -; J: TRBJ2-5; size: -; CDR3: CASGLVFGQRRKTQYF; DNA: TGTGCTAGTGGTTTGGTTTTCGGGCAGCGTCGAAAGACCCAATACTTC
V: TRBV7-8; D: -; J: TRBJ2-7; size: many; CDR3: CASSLHQGPSYEQYF; DNA: TGTGCCAGCAGCTTACATCAGGGGCCCTCCTACGAGCAGTACTTC
V: TRBV28; D: -; J: TRBJ2-4; size: -; CDR3: CASNQLGGAAKNIQYF; DNA: TGTGCCAGCAACCAATTAGGGGGGGCAGCCAAAAACATTCAGTACTTC
V: TRBV28; D: -; J: TRBJ2-2; size: -; CDR3: CASSLRRLGTYELLF; DNA: TGTGCCAGCAGTTTAAGGCGGCTAGGAACCTACGAGCTGCTTTTT
V: TRBV6-6; D: TRBD1; J: TRBJ2-7; size: many; CDR3: CATGTGLSYEQYF; DNA: TGTGCCACCGGGACAGGGTTATCCTACGAGCAGTACTTC
V: TRBV20-1; D: -; J: TRBJ2-5; size: -; CDR3: CGARTPLIQETQYF; DNA: TGCGGTGCAAGGACGCCTCTCATTCAAGAGACCCAGTACTTT
V: TRBV28; D: -; J: TRBJ2-2; size: few; CDR3: CASSSLVPSREYTGELFF; DNA: TGTGCCAGCAGTTCTTTAGTGCCGTCCAGGGAGTACACCGGGGAGCTGTTTTTT
V: TRBV5-4; D: TRBD2; J: TRBJ2-5; size: -; CDR3: CASSGGSVLETQYF; DNA: TGCGCCAGCAGCGGCGGGAGCGTCTTAGAGACCCAGTACTTC
V: TRBV24-1; D: TRBD1; J: TRBJ2-5; size: -; CDR3: CATGTGQFQETQYF; DNA: TGTGCCACCGGAACGGGACAGTTCCAAGAGACCCAGTACTTC
V: TRBV19; D: -; J: TRBJ1-1; size: -; CDR3: CASSIDLWGRRTEAFF; DNA: TGTGCCAGTAGTATAGATCTTTGGGGTAGACGGACTGAAGCTTTCTTT
V: TRBV9; D: -; J: TRBJ2-3; size: many; CDR3: CASSGRPMTDPDTQYF; DNA: TGTGCCAGCAGCGGAAGACCGATGACCGATCCAGATACGCAGTATTTT
V: TRBV14; D: TRBD2; J: TRBJ2-4; size: many; CDR3: CASSQGTRQYF; DNA: TGTGCCAGCAGCCAAGGGACTAGGCAGTACTTC
V: TRBV24-1; D: TRBD1; J: TRBJ1-2; size: medium-sized; CDR3: CATSDLGQNYGYTF; DNA: TGTGCCACCAGTGATCTGGGACAGAACTATGGCTACACCTTC
V: TRBV6-1; D: -; J: TRBJ1-6; size: -; CDR3: CANSSLHF; DNA: TGTGCGAATTCGTCCCTCCACTTT
V: TRBV5-8; D: -; J: TRBJ2-1; size: many; CDR3: CASSLYNEQFF; DNA: TGTGCCAGCAGCCTATACAATGAGCAGTTCTTC
V: TRBV20-1; D: -; J: TRBJ1-2; size: -; CDR3: CSLDTPVGYTF; DNA: TGCAGTTTGGATACGCCGGTTGGCTACACCTTC
V: TRBV29-1; D: TRBD2; J: TRBJ2-3; size: -; CDR3: CSGYAGSGVPNTQYF; DNA: TGCAGCGGGTACGCCGGGAGCGGGGTGCCGAATACGCAGTATTTT
V: TRBV19; D: -; J: TRBJ2-1; size: -; CDR3: CAGIGDKPAHEQFF; DNA: TGTGCCGGTATAGGGGACAAACCAGCCCATGAGCAGTTCTTC
V: TRBV2; D: TRBD2; J: TRBJ2-1; size: few; CDR3: CASPTGGGYNEQFF; DNA: TGTGCCAGCCCCACCGGGGGGGGTTACAATGAGCAGTTCTTC
V: TRBV20-1; D: -; J: TRBJ2-2; size: medium-sized; CDR3: CSARFRVTGELFF; DNA: TGCAGTGCTAGATTCAGGGTCACCGGGGAGCTGTTTTTT
V: TRBV5-1; D: -; J: TRBJ2-4; size: many; CDR3: CASSLIDGNIQYF; DNA: TGCGCCAGCAGCTTGATAGACGGGAACATTCAGTACTTC
V: TRBV20-1; D: -; J: TRBJ2-1; size: -; CDR3: CTARGRGWNEQFF; DNA: TGCACTGCTAGGGGGAGGGGTTGGAATGAGCAGTTCTTC
V: TRBV20-1; D: -; J: TRBJ2-5; size: -; CDR3: CSVRLIGSRSPGETQYF; DNA: TGCAGTGTTAGACTAATTGGATCCCGAAGCCCGGGGGAGACCCAGTACTTC
V: TRBV12-3/TRBV12-4; D: -; J: TRBJ1-4; size: -; CDR3: CASLRGKGEKLLF; DNA: TGTGCCAGTTTGAGAGGAAAAGGTGAAAAACTGCTTTTC
V: TRBV11-2; D: -; J: TRBJ2-3; size: once; CDR3: CASSSPGTDTQYF; DNA: TGTGCCAGCAGCTCCCCCGGCACAGATACGCAGTATTTT
V: TRBV28; D: TRBD1; J: TRBJ1-1; size: many; CDR3: CASSSTGRGNTEAFF; DNA: TGTGCCAGCAGTTCGACAGGGCGGGGAAACACTGAAGCTTTCTTT
V: TRBV20-1; D: TRBD2; J: TRBJ2-1; size: -; CDR3: CCTREPRGIAGVSSYNEQFF; DNA: TGCTGTACTAGAGAGCCCCGGGGAATAGCGGGGGTGAGCTCCTACAATGAGCAGTTCTTC
V: TRBV20-1; D: -; J: TRBJ2-7; size: few; CDR3: CSANGDSETYEQYF; DNA: TGCAGTGCAAATGGAGACAGCGAAACCTACGAGCAGTACTTC
V: TRBV7-9; D: -; J: TRBJ1-5; size: -; CDR3: CASSSLGGGSQPQHF; DNA: TGTGCCAGCAGCTCCCTTGGGGGCGGGAGTCAGCCCCAGCATTTT
V: TRBV7-8; D: -; J: TRBJ2-5; size: -; CDR3: CASSPERFQYF; DNA: TGTGCCAGCAGCCCCGAGAGATTCCAGTACTTC
V: TRBV6-1; D: -; J: TRBJ2-1; size: -; CDR3: CASSVTGNGQFF; DNA: TGTGCCAGCAGTGTAACAGGCAATGGGCAGTTCTTC
V: TRBV13; D: -; J: TRBJ2-5; size: -; CDR3: CASRERGPIETQYF; DNA: TGTGCCAGCAGGGAACGGGGGCCTATAGAGACCCAGTACTTT
V: TRBV9; D: TRBD2; J: TRBJ2-1; size: many; CDR3: CASSVGPRTSDNEQFF; DNA: TGTGCCAGCAGCGTAGGCCCCCGGACTAGCGACAATGAGCAGTTCTTC
V: TRBV10-1; D: -; J: TRBJ1-1; size: medium-sized; CDR3: CASSERLGAGTEAFF; DNA: TGCGCCAGCAGTGAGCGCCTGGGGGCAGGTACTGAAGCTTTCTTT
V: TRBV5-1; D: -; J: TRBJ2-2; size: -; CDR3: CDSSLPTPGELFF; DNA: TGCGACAGCAGCTTGCCGACTCCCGGGGAGCTGTTTTTT
V: TRBV5-1; D: -; J: TRBJ2-5; size: many; CDR3: CASSLGGAVETQYF; DNA: TGCGCCAGCAGCTTGGGGGGGGCAGTGGAGACCCAGTACTTC
V: TRBV27; D: TRBD1; J: TRBJ1-5; size: many; CDR3: CASSQLSLTSDRHNQPQHF; DNA: TGTGCCAGCAGTCAACTATCCCTAACCTCGGACAGGCACAATCAGCCCCAGCATTTT
V: TRBV9; D: TRBD2; J: TRBJ2-1; size: -; CDR3: CASSVGLAGDNEQFF; DNA: TGTGCCAGCAGCGTAGGACTAGCGGGAGATAATGAGCAGTTCTTC
V: TRBV24-1; D: TRBD1; J: TRBJ2-7; size: medium-sized; CDR3: CATSDSRDSISYEQYF; DNA: TGTGCCACCAGTGATTCCCGGGACAGTATCTCCTACGAGCAGTACTTC
V: TRBV9; D: -; J: TRBJ2-1; size: -; CDR3: CASGTGDSNQQFF; DNA: TGTGCCAGCGGGACGGGAGATAGCAATCAGCAGTTCTTC
V: TRBV19; D: TRBD1; J: TRBJ2-5; size: -; CDR3: CATRDREWGETQYF; DNA: TGTGCCACCCGAGACAGGGAATGGGGAGAGACCCAGTACTTC
V: TRBV6-2/TRBV6-3; D: TRBD1; J: TRBJ2-5; size: many; CDR3: CASSKHLTGDETQYF; DNA: TGTGCCAGCAGCAAACACTTGACAGGGGATGAGACCCAGTACTTC
V: TRBV19; D: -; J: TRBJ2-2; size: medium-sized; CDR3: CASSSLSQNTGELFF; DNA: TGTGCCAGTAGTAGTCTATCCCAGAACACCGGGGAGCTGTTTTTT
V: TRBV7-2; D: TRBD2; J: TRBJ2-7; size: -; CDR3: CASSSGTTRDEQYF; DNA: TGTGCCAGCAGCTCTGGGACTACTCGTGATGAGCAGTACTTC
V: TRBV20-1; D: -; J: TRBJ2-1; size: -; CDR3: CSASSLANEQFF; DNA: TGCAGTGCGTCGAGCCTAGCAAATGAGCAGTTCTTC
V: TRBV2; D: -; J: TRBJ2-7; size: -; CDR3: CASSGRVEQYF; DNA: TGTGCCAGCAGTGGGAGGGTTGAGCAGTACTTC
V: TRBV7-6; D: -; J: TRBJ2-1; size: medium-sized; CDR3: CASSLSRHNEQFF; DNA: TGTGCCAGCAGCTTATCTAGGCACAATGAGCAGTTCTTC
V: TRBV6-2/TRBV6-3; D: -; J: TRBJ2-4; size: many; CDR3: CASSPGTSIQYF; DNA: TGTGCCAGCAGCCCAGGGACATCTATTCAGTACTTC
V: TRBV5-6; D: -; J: TRBJ1-2; size: many; CDR3: CASSPVTGPTYGCTF; DNA: TGTGCCAGCAGCCCGGTCACGGGCCCTACCTATGGCTGCACCTTC